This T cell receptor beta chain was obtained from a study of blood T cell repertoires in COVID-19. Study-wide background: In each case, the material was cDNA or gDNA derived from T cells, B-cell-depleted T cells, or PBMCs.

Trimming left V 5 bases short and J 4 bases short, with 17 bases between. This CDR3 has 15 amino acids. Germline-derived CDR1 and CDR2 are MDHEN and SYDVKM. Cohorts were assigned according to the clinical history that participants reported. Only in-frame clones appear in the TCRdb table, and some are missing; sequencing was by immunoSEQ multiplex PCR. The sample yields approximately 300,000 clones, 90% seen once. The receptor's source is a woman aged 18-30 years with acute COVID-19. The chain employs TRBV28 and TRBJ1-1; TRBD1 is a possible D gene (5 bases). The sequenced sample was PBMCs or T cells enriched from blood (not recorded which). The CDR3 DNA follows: TGTGCCAGCAGTGAACCGGGCGGGGCCGCCACTGAAGCTTTCTTT. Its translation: CASSEPGGAATEAFF.